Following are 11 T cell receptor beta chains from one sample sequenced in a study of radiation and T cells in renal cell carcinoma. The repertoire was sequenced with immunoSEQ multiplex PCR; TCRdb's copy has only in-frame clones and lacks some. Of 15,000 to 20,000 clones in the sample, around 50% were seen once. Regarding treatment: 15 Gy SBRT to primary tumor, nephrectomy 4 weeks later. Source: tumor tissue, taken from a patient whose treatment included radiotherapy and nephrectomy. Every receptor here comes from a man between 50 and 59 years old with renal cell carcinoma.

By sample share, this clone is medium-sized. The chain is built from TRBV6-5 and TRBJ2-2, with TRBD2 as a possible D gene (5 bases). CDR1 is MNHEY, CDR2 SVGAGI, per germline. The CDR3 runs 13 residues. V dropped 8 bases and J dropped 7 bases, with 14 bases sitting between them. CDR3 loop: CASGSGSVGELFF. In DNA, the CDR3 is TGTGCCAGCGGCTCTGGGAGCGTCGGGGAGCTGTTTTTT.

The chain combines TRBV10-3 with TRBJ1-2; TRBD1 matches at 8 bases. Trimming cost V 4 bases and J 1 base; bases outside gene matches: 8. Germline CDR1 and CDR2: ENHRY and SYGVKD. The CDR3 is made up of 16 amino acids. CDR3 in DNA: TGTGCCATCAGTGCACAGGGGGGTTTGAATAACTATGGCTACACCTTC. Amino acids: CAISAQGGLNNYGYTF.

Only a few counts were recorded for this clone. The CDR3 is CASSSDTEYEQYF. CDR3 sequence (DNA): TGCGCCAGCAGCTCGGACACTGAATACGAGCAGTACTTC. V and J are TRBV5-1 and TRBJ2-7, with D possibly matching TRBD1 (5 bases). The CDR3 is 13 residues long. Germline-derived CDR1 and CDR2 are SGHRS and YFSETQ. V was pared by 3 bases and J by 4 bases, with 11 bases between.

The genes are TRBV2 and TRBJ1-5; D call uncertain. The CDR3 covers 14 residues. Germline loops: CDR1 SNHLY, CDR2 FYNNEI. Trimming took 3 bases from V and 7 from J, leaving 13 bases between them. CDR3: CASSDGQRAQPQHF. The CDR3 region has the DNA TGTGCCAGCAGTGATGGGCAGCGGGCCCAGCCCCAGCATTTT.

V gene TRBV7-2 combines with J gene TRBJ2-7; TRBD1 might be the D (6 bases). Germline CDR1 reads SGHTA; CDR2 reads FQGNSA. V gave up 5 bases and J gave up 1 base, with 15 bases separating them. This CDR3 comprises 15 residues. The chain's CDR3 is CASSTDSGGSYEQYF. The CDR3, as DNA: TGTGCCAGCAGCACGGACAGCGGAGGTTCCTACGAGCAGTACTTC.

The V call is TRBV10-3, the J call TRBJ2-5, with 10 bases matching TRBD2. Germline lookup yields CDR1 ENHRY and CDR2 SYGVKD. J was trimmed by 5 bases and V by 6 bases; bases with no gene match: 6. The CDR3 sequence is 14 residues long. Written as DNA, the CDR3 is TGTGCCATCAGCCAGCGGGGGGGCCAGGAGACCCAGTACTTC. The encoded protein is CAISQRGGQETQYF.

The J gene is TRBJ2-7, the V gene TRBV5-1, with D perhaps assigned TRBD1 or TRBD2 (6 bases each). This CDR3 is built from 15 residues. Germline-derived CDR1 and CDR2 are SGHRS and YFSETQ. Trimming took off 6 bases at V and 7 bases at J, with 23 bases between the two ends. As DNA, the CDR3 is TGCGCCAGCACCAGACTCGAAGGGGGGTATCAAGAGCAGTACTTC. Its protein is CASTRLEGGYQEQYF. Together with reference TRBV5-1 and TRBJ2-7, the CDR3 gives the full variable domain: KAGVTQTPRYLIKTRGQQVTLSCSPISGHRSVSWYQQTPGQGLQFLFEYFSETQRNKGNFPGRFSGRQFSNSRSEMNVSTLELGDSALYLCASTRLEGGYQEQYFGPGTRLTVT.

CDR3: CASSLATGEETQYF. In DNA form, the CDR3 reads TGTGCCAGCAGCCTCGCGACAGGGGAGGAGACCCAGTACTTC. This sequence joins TRBV5-5 and TRBJ2-5, with TRBD1 matching over 8 bases. This CDR3 has 14 residues. Germline V gene sequence: CDR1 SGHKS, CDR2 YYEKEE (reference sequence). V lost 4 bases and J lost 5; bases outside the gene matches: 7.

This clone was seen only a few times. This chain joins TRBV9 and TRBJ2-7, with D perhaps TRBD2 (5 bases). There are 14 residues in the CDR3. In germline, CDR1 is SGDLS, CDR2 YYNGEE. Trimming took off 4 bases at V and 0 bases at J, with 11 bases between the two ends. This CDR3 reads CASSPWESSYEQYF. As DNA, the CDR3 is TGTGCCAGCAGCCCATGGGAGAGCTCCTACGAGCAGTACTTC. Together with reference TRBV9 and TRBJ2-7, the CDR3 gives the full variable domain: DSGVTQTPKHLITATGQRVTLRCSPRSGDLSVYWYQQSLDQGLQFLIQYYNGEERAKGNILERFSAQQFPDLHSELNLSSLELGDSALYFCASSPWESSYEQYFGPGTRLTVT.

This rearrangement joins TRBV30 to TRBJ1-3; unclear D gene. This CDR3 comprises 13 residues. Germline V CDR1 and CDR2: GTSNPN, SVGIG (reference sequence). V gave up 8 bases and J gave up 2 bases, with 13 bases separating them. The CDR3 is CAQERGTGNTIYF. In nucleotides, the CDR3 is TGTGCCCAGGAACGCGGGACTGGAAACACCATATATTTT.

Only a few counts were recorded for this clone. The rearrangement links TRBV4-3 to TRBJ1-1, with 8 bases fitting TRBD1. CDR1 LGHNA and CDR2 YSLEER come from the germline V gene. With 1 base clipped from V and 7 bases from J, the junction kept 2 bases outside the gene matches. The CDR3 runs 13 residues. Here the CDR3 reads CASSQGTGREAFF. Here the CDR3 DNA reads TGCGCCAGCAGCCAAGGGACAGGGCGTGAAGCTTTCTTT.